This T cell receptor (beta chain) was sequenced for a study of a mutant IDH1 vaccine in newly diagnosed glioma. Study as a whole: Patients under treatment included about 60% males and about 38% females and had a mean age of approximately 43 years.

With respect to this clone: What it binds is not known.

Study-wide results and caveats: Pseudoprogression appears to have had no connection to changes in top peripheral T cell clonotypes. Overall, more than 85% of patients had vaccine-induced immune responses.

J lost 4 bases, V lost 0 bases, and 5 bases had no gene match. Germline values: CDR1 LGHNA, CDR2 YNFKEQ. This CDR3 comprises 15 residues. Regarding time point: baseline, week 1 (first vaccination visit). Treatment noted: pre-vaccination baseline after standard-of-care therapy. Patients carried new grade 3 or 4 IDH1-mutant astrocytomas lacking nuclear ATRX. Assay: immunoSEQ multiplex PCR; the TCRdb copy retains only in-frame clones and omits some. The sample contains approximately 88,000 clones, around four fifths of which appear only once. This chain uses TRBV4-2 with TRBJ1-2; 7 positions agree with TRBD1. The material sequenced was PBMCs, taken from a glioma patient treated with radiotherapy, temozolomide or both. The sequence derives from a man aged 40-49 years with glioma. The CDR3 region is CASSQDHRGGYGYTF. The CDR3 nucleotides read TGTGCCAGCAGCCAAGATCACAGGGGCGGCTATGGCTACACCTTC.